This T cell receptor beta chain comes out of a study of blood T cells in healthy people across ages. Each donor gave roughly 10 milliliters of peripheral blood. Broader study findings: Observed TCR beta diversity per million T cells went down as age went up. This fall followed a roughly linear course with age.

The length of the CDR3 is 11 residues. V was cut by 7 bases and J by 7 bases, with 10 bases left in between. Germline V gives CDR1 LGHDT, CDR2 YNNKEL (reference sequence). Alongside a J-beta primer mix, a sample-barcoded 5' primer served in a second PCR lasting roughly 6 to 11 cycles. TCRdb re-analysed the 5' RACE reads in MiXCR, keeping a single row per CDR3 protein. The sample consists of about a million distinct CDR3 sequences, roughly 51% of them appearing once. Turning to this clonotype: Its antigen is undetermined.

The sample consisted of blood. The TCR sequence derives from a woman between 55 and 75 years old in good health. V gene TRBV3-1 combines with J gene TRBJ2-5; TRBD2 is a possible D gene (5 bases). DNA of the CDR3: TGTGCCAGCATACTAGGGTGGACCCAGTACTTC. Its translation: CASILGWTQYF.